Presented here are 22 T cell receptor beta chains from one specimen sequenced in a study of blood T cell repertoires in COVID-19. TCRdb's copy holds only in-frame clones and misses some; the assay was immunoSEQ multiplex PCR. Here the sample spans some 130,000 clones, about four fifths being singletons. Sequencing was done on a sample of peripheral blood. These receptor sequences come from a woman aged 55-69 years with active or convalescent COVID-19.

The rearrangement links TRBV19 to TRBJ1-1; TRBD1 matches at 7 bases. The CDR3 runs 13 residues. Germline V gives CDR1 LNHDA, CDR2 SQIVND (reference sequence). The junction had 6 bases not matched to a gene; V was cut back by 6 bases and J by 5 bases. The DNA of the CDR3 is TGTGCCAGTAGAACTACAGGGGAAACTGAAGCTTTCTTT. It codes for CASRTTGETEAFF.

The chain has TRBV6-1 and TRBJ2-3; D might be TRBD1 (6 bases). Germline V gene sequence: CDR1 MNHNS, CDR2 SASEGT. Between the trimmed V and J ends, which lost 3 bases and 2 bases, there was a span of 12 bases. This CDR3 is 15 amino acids long. CDR3 sequence: CASSDLRGLTDTQYF. The CDR3, as DNA: TGTGCCAGCAGTGACCTCAGGGGTCTCACAGATACGCAGTATTTT.

J is TRBJ2-7 and V is TRBV11-2, with D possibly being TRBD1 (6 bases). CDR3 length: 13 residues. Germline CDR1 SGHAT, CDR2 FQNNGV. Trimming cost V 5 bases and J 6 bases, with 14 bases left between them. The CDR3 loop reads CASSTRGGLEQYV. The CDR3 DNA reads TGTGCCAGCAGCACCCGAGGGGGTCTCGAGCAGTACGTC.

This clone was seen a single time. This chain uses TRBV6-6 with TRBJ1-1; D unclear. The V gene lost 3 bases and the J gene lost 3 bases, with 8 bases spanning the gap. The CDR3 covers 13 residues. CDR1 is MNHNY and CDR2 is SVGAGI in the germline V gene (reference sequence). Here the CDR3 reads CASSYERDTEAFF. The DNA for the CDR3 is TGTGCCAGCAGTTATGAGCGGGACACTGAAGCTTTCTTT.

The chain carries TRBV28 and TRBJ1-4, with 7 bases fitting TRBD1. This CDR3 contains 15 residues. With V trimmed by 6 bases and J by 6 bases, 10 bases remained unmatched. CDR1 is MDHEN, CDR2 SYDVKM, per germline. CDR3 nucleotide sequence: TGTGCCAGCAGCCGTACAGGGGTCGGATATGAAAAACTGTTTTTT. This encodes CASSRTGVGYEKLFF.

V gene TRBV7-9 combines with J gene TRBJ1-1; D ambiguous. Trimming cost V 2 bases and J 6 bases, with 7 bases left between them. Germline V gene sequence: CDR1 SEHNR, CDR2 FQNEAQ (reference sequence). CDR3 length: 12 amino acids. CDR3 protein: CASSLYGAEAFF. The CDR3 nucleotides are TGTGCCAGCAGCTTATACGGGGCTGAAGCTTTCTTT.

The V and J genes are TRBV25-1 and TRBJ1-1; 9 bases match TRBD1. The CDR3 runs 15 residues. Germline values: CDR1 MGHDK, CDR2 SYGVNS. Trimming at V came to 3 bases and at J to 5 bases, leaving 7 bases not matched to a gene. CDR3 DNA sequence: TGTGCCAGCAGTGAGGGATTGACAGGGGGTACTGAAGCTTTCTTT. The encoded protein is CASSEGLTGGTEAFF.

The J gene is TRBJ1-2, the V gene TRBV5-6; no firm D call. CDR3 length equals 14 residues. Germline CDR1 is SGHDT and CDR2 is YYEEEE. Trimming stripped 0 bases from V and 7 bases from J, with 13 bases between. The CDR3 nucleotides read TGTGCCAGCAGCTTGGGGCTCCGGGAGAGTGGCTACACCTTC. It specifies CASSLGLRESGYTF.

There are a few counts of this clone. This chain uses TRBV7-2 with TRBJ1-3; unclear D gene. The CDR3 runs to 14 residues. Germline CDR1 SGHTA, CDR2 FQGNSA. Trimming stripped 5 bases from V and 0 bases from J, with 8 bases between. CDR3 sequence reads: CASSLYVSGNTIYF. DNA of the CDR3: TGTGCCAGCAGCCTCTACGTCTCTGGAAACACCATATATTTT.

V usage is TRBV6-5 and J usage is TRBJ1-2; 7 nucleotides align to TRBD1. Unmatched junction bases numbered 7, after V lost 5 bases and J lost 1 base. Germline V gene sequence: CDR1 MNHEY, CDR2 SVGAGI. The CDR3 contains 15 residues. CDR3 coding DNA: TGTGCCAGCAGTAACCCCGGGACAGTTAACTATGGCTACACCTTC. It specifies CASSNPGTVNYGYTF.

This clone was detected only a few times. V is TRBV7-8 and J is TRBJ2-7; the D gene is possibly TRBD2 (6 bases). The CDR3 is 14 amino acids. V was clipped by 7 bases and J by 0 bases, with 13 bases between them. Germline CDR1 is SGHVS and CDR2 is FQNEAQ. The CDR3 loop reads CASIPGTYSYEQYF. The CDR3 DNA reads TGTGCCAGCATCCCCGGGACTTACTCCTACGAGCAGTACTTC.

In its sample, this clone was seen a few times. The genes are TRBV30 and TRBJ1-1, with a tentative D call TRBD1 (6 bases). CDR1 is GTSNPN, CDR2 SVGIG, per germline (reference sequence). Trimming removed 2 bases from V and 6 bases from J, with 10 bases in between. This CDR3 comprises 12 residues. In nucleotides, the CDR3 is TGTGCCTGGAGTTTACAGGGAGCTGAAGCTTTCTTT. Protein sequence: CAWSLQGAEAFF.

The chain combines TRBV5-4 with TRBJ2-1; perhaps TRBD1 as D (5 bases). V shed 0 bases and J shed 9 bases, with 7 bases lying between them. CDR3 size: 12 residues. CDR1 is SGHNT, CDR2 YYREEE, per germline (reference sequence). The CDR3 nucleotides read TGTGCCAGCAGCTTGGACGACAGTGAGCAGTTCTTC. Translating it yields CASSLDDSEQFF.

The V and J genes are TRBV5-1 and TRBJ1-4; D is perhaps TRBD1 (6 bases). Germline V lookup: CDR1 SGHRS, CDR2 YFSETQ. The V end was cut by 1 base, the J end by 1 base, with 8 bases between. The CDR3 totals 15 residues. The CDR3, as DNA: TGCGCCAGCAGCTTGCGAGGGGGAACTAATGAAAAACTGTTTTTT. Its protein is CASSLRGGTNEKLFF.

The genes are TRBV5-1 and TRBJ1-1; D call uncertain. Germline V gene lookup returns CDR1 SGHRS and CDR2 YFSETQ. The CDR3 is 13 residues long. The ends were cut back, 4 bases at V and 3 bases at J, with 10 bases in the middle. The CDR3 loop reads CASSTGKDTEAFF. The DNA for the CDR3 is TGCGCCAGCAGCACCGGGAAGGACACTGAAGCTTTCTTT.

The rearrangement links TRBV7-2 to TRBJ2-1; 9 bases align to TRBD1. Germline V lookup: CDR1 SGHTA, CDR2 FQGNSA. This CDR3 spans 14 amino acids. The ends lost 3 bases at V and 9 bases at J; junction bases unmatched: 6. The CDR3 sequence is CASSFTGGFTEQFF. As DNA, the CDR3 is TGTGCCAGCAGCTTCACAGGGGGCTTTACTGAGCAGTTCTTC.

The genes are TRBV19 and TRBJ2-3, with 11 bases lining up with TRBD2. Per the germline V gene, CDR1 is LNHDA and CDR2 is SQIVND (reference sequence). The V gene end was trimmed by 6 bases and the J gene end by 1 base; junction bases not matched to a gene: 12. This CDR3 has 18 amino acids. In DNA form, the CDR3 reads TGTGCCAGTAGGGGAACTAGCGGGAGCCGGATTCGCACAGATACGCAGTATTTT. It is translated as CASRGTSGSRIRTDTQYF.

The chain joins TRBV13 to TRBJ1-1; 7 bases fit TRBD1. V dropped 11 bases and J dropped 5; count of bases not matched to a gene: 11. The CDR3 sequence is 13 residues long. CDR1 and CDR2 (germline): PRHDT, FYEKMQ (reference sequence). CDR3 amino acids: CAFGRGRLTEAFF. The CDR3 coding sequence is TGTGCCTTTGGAAGGGGGCGGTTGACTGAAGCTTTCTTT.

The chain carries TRBV27 and TRBJ1-4, with 9 positions matching TRBD1. After removal of 2 bases from V and 10 bases from J, the junction contained 8 bases not matched to a gene. Germline CDR1 is MNHEY and CDR2 is SMNVEV (reference sequence). This CDR3 is built from 15 residues. The CDR3 spells CASSLGTGGMGKLFF. In DNA form, the CDR3 reads TGTGCCAGCAGTTTAGGAACAGGGGGCATGGGAAAACTGTTTTTT.

The J gene is TRBJ2-1, the V gene TRBV2; tentative D call: TRBD2 (7 bases). Germline V gene data show CDR1 as SNHLY and CDR2 as FYNNEI. Deletions cut 4 bases from V and 10 bases from J, with 14 bases between. CDR3 length: 13 residues. In nucleotides, the CDR3 is TGTGCCAGCAGTGTCAGCGAGGGGGGGGAGCAGTTCTTC. Its translation: CASSVSEGGEQFF.

The rearrangement uses TRBV19 and TRBJ1-1; maybe TRBD1 (6 bases). The CDR3 is 15 amino acids. V dropped 7 bases and J dropped 3 bases, with 18 bases sitting between them. Germline V gives CDR1 LNHDA, CDR2 SQIVND (reference sequence). Here the CDR3 reads CASITGTGPYTEAFF. DNA for the CDR3: TGTGCCAGTATCACGGGCACAGGGCCCTACACTGAAGCTTTCTTT.

The chain is built from TRBV3-1 (or the pseudogene TRBV3-2) and TRBJ2-5; 16 positions agree with TRBD2. V shed 4 bases, J shed 4 bases, and the junction held 9 bases outside the gene matches. The CDR3 contains 18 residues. Germline lookup yields CDR1 LGHDT and CDR2 YNNKEL (reference sequence). This CDR3 reads CASSPGLAGGLPGETQYF. As DNA, the CDR3 is TGTGCCAGCAGCCCGGGACTAGCGGGGGGGCTGCCCGGAGAGACCCAGTACTTC.